The 21 T cell receptor beta chains below come from one sample, sequenced in a study of identical twins. TCRdb itself ran the 5' RACE reads through MiXCR, one entry per CDR3 protein. The table records 300,000 to 400,000 distinct CDR3 sequences, 9% to 15% of them present only once. This sample also belongs to another study, concerning yellow fever vaccine responses in identical twins.

Material for sequencing was CD8+ T cells sorted from blood. The receptor source for this set is a woman aged 18-29 years in good health.

This clonotype showed up just a few times. The chain uses TRBV29-1 and TRBJ2-5; unclear D gene. CDR1 and CDR2 (germline): SQVTM, ANQGSEA. V dropped 4 bases and J dropped 2 bases, with 8 bases sitting between them. This CDR3 contains 12 residues. CDR3 nucleotide sequence: TGCAGCGTTGCGGCGGAGCAAGAGACCCAGTACTTC. Translating it yields CSVAAEQETQYF.

As DNA, the CDR3 is TGTGCCAGCAGCCAAAAGCCCCCAGATGATACGCAGTATTTT. Translation: CASSQKPPDDTQYF. The V and J genes are TRBV11-1 and TRBJ2-3, with no clear D. V lost 5 bases and J lost 6, with 15 bases in between. Per germline, CDR1 SGHAT and CDR2 FQDESV (reference sequence). This CDR3 has 14 amino acids.

This chain's CDR3 is CASSYYYNYEQYV. For the CDR3, the DNA is TGTGCCAGCAGTTATTACTACAACTACGAGCAGTACGTC. The V and J genes are TRBV6-2 or TRBV6-3 and TRBJ2-7, with D unclear. CDR3 length equals 13 residues. Germline CDR1 reads MNHEY; CDR2 reads SVGEGT. Trimming took off 3 bases at V and 3 bases at J, with 9 bases between the two ends.

V gene TRBV3-1 combines with J gene TRBJ2-7, with D tentatively TRBD2 (7 bases). Germline-derived CDR1 and CDR2 are LGHDT and YNNKEL (reference sequence). V lost 11 bases and J 7 bases, leaving 27 bases between the germline ends. This CDR3 is 15 amino acids long. The CDR3 DNA is TGTGCCTCCAGCCAGCGGGACACTAACACACAGGAGCAGTACTTC. Translated: CASSQRDTNTQEQYF.

This clonotype was counted ten times or more. The chain has TRBV12-3 or TRBV12-4 and TRBJ1-4, with D hard to call. CDR3 length: 13 residues. With 8 bases removed from V and 0 bases from J, the gap between germline ends came to 7 bases. Written as DNA, the CDR3 is TGTGCCAGCCGGGGAGCAACTAATGAAAAACTGTTTTTT. This codes for CASRGATNEKLFF.

The chain employs TRBV28 and TRBJ2-2; TRBD2 aligns across 15 bases. Germline lookup yields CDR1 MDHEN and CDR2 SYDVKM. V gave up 3 bases and J gave up 1 base; unmatched junction bases: 6. This CDR3 is built from 19 residues. The CDR3 DNA reads TGTGCCAGCAGTTTCCCCGGGACTAGCGGGAGGTTGAACACCGGGGAGCTGTTTTTT. Amino acid sequence: CASSFPGTSGRLNTGELFF.

This clonotype was detected ten times or more. The chain couples TRBV5-5 to TRBJ2-5, with 8 bases aligning to TRBD2. Germline-derived CDR1 and CDR2 are SGHKS and YYEKEE (reference sequence). This CDR3 is 16 amino acids long. Trimming at V came to 2 bases and at J to 0 bases, leaving 6 bases not matched to a gene. CDR3: CASSFLLADHQETQYF. CDR3 in DNA: TGTGCCAGCAGCTTTTTACTAGCGGACCACCAAGAGACCCAGTACTTC.

This clonotype was detected a few times. The chain recombines TRBV6-1 with TRBJ1-1; weak D call: TRBD1 (6 bases). The CDR3 covers 14 residues. CDR1 is MNHNS and CDR2 is SASEGT in the germline V gene. Trimming pared 4 bases from V and 1 base from J, leaving 10 bases between. The CDR3 DNA sequence: TGTGCCAGCAGTGCGGGGGGGCCGAACACTGAAGCTTTCTTT. Its translation: CASSAGGPNTEAFF.

The rearrangement links TRBV12-3 or TRBV12-4 to TRBJ2-7, with TRBD2 matching over 9 bases. This CDR3 is 15 amino acids long. Losses at the gene ends were 3 bases for V and 4 bases for J; bases not matched to a gene: 7. The CDR3 DNA reads as TGTGCCAGCAGTTTTCCCGTAGCGGGGGTTTACGAGCAGTACTTC. It translates to CASSFPVAGVYEQYF.

This chain connects TRBV11-1 to TRBJ2-1, with TRBD2 matching over 15 bases. The CDR3 is made up of 18 amino acids. After removal of 5 bases from V and 5 bases from J, the junction contained 10 bases not matched to a gene. CDR1 and CDR2 from the germline V gene are SGHAT and FQDESV (reference sequence). CDR3 loop: CASSPRTSGRAINNEQFF. The CDR3 DNA sequence: TGTGCCAGCAGCCCCCGGACTAGCGGGAGGGCCATCAACAATGAGCAGTTCTTC. The variable domain in full, completed from reference TRBV11-1 and TRBJ2-1, reads EAEVAQSPRYKITEKSQAVAFWCDPISGHATLYWYRQILGQGPELLVQFQDESVVDDSQLPKDRFSAERLKGVDSTLKIQPAELGDSAMYLCASSPRTSGRAINNEQFFGPGTRLTVL.

This rearrangement joins TRBV10-3 to TRBJ1-1, with D perhaps TRBD1 (5 bases). This CDR3 is 13 amino acids long. Looked up from germline, CDR1 is ENHRY and CDR2 is SYGVKD. Trimming left V 5 bases short and J 1 base short, with 8 bases between. The DNA for the CDR3 is TGTGCCATCAGTTTACAGGAGAACACTGAAGCTTTCTTT. Protein sequence: CAISLQENTEAFF.

A few counts support this clonotype. CDR3 region: CAISDPALNVPYNEQFF. For the CDR3, the DNA is TGTGCCATCAGTGACCCAGCCCTGAACGTACCCTACAATGAGCAGTTCTTC. V is TRBV10-3 and J is TRBJ2-1, with D hard to call. V was trimmed by 3 bases and J by 2 bases, leaving 17 bases between them. CDR1 and CDR2 from the germline V gene are ENHRY and SYGVKD. This CDR3 has 17 amino acids.

The rearrangement joins TRBV6-1 to TRBJ2-7; D gene ambiguous. The CDR3 loop spans 13 amino acids. Germline assignment: CDR1 MNHNS and CDR2 SASEGT. V was cut by 7 bases and J by 0 bases, with 10 bases left in between. The CDR3 nucleotides are TGTGCCAGCAAAGACCTGAGCTCCTACGAGCAGTACGTC. Residues: CASKDLSSYEQYV.

This clonotype was seen a few times. V is TRBV28 and J is TRBJ2-2; 8 bases align to TRBD2. This CDR3 spans 14 amino acids. Trimming took 6 bases from V and 5 from J; bases not matched to a gene: 5. CDR1 and CDR2 from the germline V gene are MDHEN and SYDVKM. CDR3 in amino acids: CASSLSGRTGELFF. The CDR3 region has the DNA TGTGCCAGCAGCTTAAGCGGGAGAACCGGGGAGCTGTTTTTT.

A few counts support this clonotype. The rearrangement joins TRBV11-2 to TRBJ1-1; D is undetermined. The CDR3 has 12 amino acids. In germline, CDR1 is SGHAT, CDR2 FQNNGV. The V and J ends lost 4 bases and 4 bases respectively, with 7 bases between them. The CDR3 loop is CASSSAATEAFF. CDR3 DNA: TGTGCCAGCAGCTCGGCGGCCACTGAAGCTTTCTTT.

This clonotype has only a few counts. This rearrangement joins TRBV6-1 to TRBJ2-1; the match to TRBD2 covers 10 bases. Germline CDR1 is MNHNS and CDR2 is SASEGT. CDR3 length: 14 amino acids. With V trimmed by 8 bases and J by 3 bases, 4 bases remained unmatched. CDR3 amino acids: CASGASGSYNEQFF. CDR3 DNA sequence: TGTGCCAGCGGCGCTAGCGGGAGCTACAATGAGCAGTTCTTC.

This clonotype showed up just a few times. V usage is TRBV21-1 and J usage is TRBJ1-4; the D call in the table, TRBD1, was not verified against the DNA. TRBV21-1 has pseudogene status. The CDR3 totals 15 residues. The CDR3 is CASSKGPPKGEKLFF. CDR3 sequence (DNA): TGTGCCAGCAGCAAGGGCCCCCCAAAGGGTGAAAAACTGTTTTTT.

This clonotype has a handful of counts. V usage is TRBV7-9 and J usage is TRBJ1-1; D uncertain. Germline V CDR1 and CDR2: SEHNR, FQNEAQ (reference sequence). V lost 4 bases to trimming and J lost 0 bases, with 9 bases between them. The CDR3 is made up of 14 amino acids. The CDR3 is CASSSQEMNTEAFF. The CDR3 coding sequence is TGTGCCAGCAGCTCCCAGGAGATGAACACTGAAGCTTTCTTT.

The chain carries TRBV20-1 and TRBJ2-2; D possibly corresponds to TRBD1 (6 bases). The germline V gene encodes CDR1 DFQATT and CDR2 SNEGSKA (reference sequence). V lost 3 bases and J lost 7, with 15 bases in between. This CDR3 spans 14 amino acids. Here the CDR3 DNA reads TGCAGTGCTAGCAGCACGGACAGCGGCGGGGAGCTGTTTTTT. It translates to CSASSTDSGGELFF.

The V gene is TRBV11-1, the J gene TRBJ1-2; maybe TRBD1 (5 bases). V lost 8 bases and J 4 bases, leaving 29 bases between the germline ends. Looked up from germline, CDR1 is SGHAT and CDR2 is FQDESV (reference sequence). This CDR3 is built from 18 residues. CDR3 DNA sequence: TGTGCCAGCGCCTCAAGTTTGTTAGGACACTCAACTACCTATGGCTACACCTTC. Protein: CASASSLLGHSTTYGYTF.

This clonotype was seen only a few times. This sequence joins TRBV6-5 and TRBJ2-1; D may be TRBD1 or TRBD2 (5 bases each). V was clipped by 4 bases and J by 5 bases, with 15 bases between them. The CDR3 spans 15 residues. From germline, CDR1 is MNHEY and CDR2 SVGAGI. CDR3 DNA: TGTGCCAGCAGTTCTCCGGGACCACCACACAATGAGCAGTTCTTC. It encodes CASSSPGPPHNEQFF.